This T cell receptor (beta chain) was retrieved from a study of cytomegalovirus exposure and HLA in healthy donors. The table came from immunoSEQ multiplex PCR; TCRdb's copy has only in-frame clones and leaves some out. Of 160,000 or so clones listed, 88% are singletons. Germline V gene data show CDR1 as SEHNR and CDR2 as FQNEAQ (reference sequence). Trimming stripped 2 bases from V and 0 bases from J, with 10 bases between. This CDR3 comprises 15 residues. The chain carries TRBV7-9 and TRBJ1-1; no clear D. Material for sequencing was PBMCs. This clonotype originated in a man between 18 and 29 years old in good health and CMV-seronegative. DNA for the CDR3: TGTGCCAGCAGCTTACCGGGGTTCTTGAACACTGAAGCTTTCTTT. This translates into CASSLPGFLNTEAFF.